This T cell receptor beta chain was obtained from a study of vaccination and CD4 T cells after COVID-19. This clonotype occurred a few times. Its antigen is undetermined. Stated treatment: roughly ten-day PBMC culture with coronavirus spike peptide pools or control peptides (ViraFEST assay). According to the study, CD4+ T cells from the unexposed donor were gathered ahead of the COVID-19 pandemic (2011-2018). Expansion of antigen-specific T cells with peptide pools by ViraFEST preceded sequencing of TCRs. Negative selection was the method that isolated CD4+ T cells after roughly ten days of culture. Cultured CD4+ T-cell DNA underwent Oncomine TCR Beta short-read sequencing. Genomic DNA was isolated from cultured CD4+ T cells. TCRdb re-called the PCR reads with MiXCR, one entry per CDR3 protein. The sample lists more than 8,500 distinct CDR3 sequences, more than 25% occurring once. The TCR originated in a human donor in good health. The sample taken for sequencing was CD4+ T cells from blood, cultured in vitro.

CDR3 sequence (DNA): TGTGCCAGCAGCTTGGGCGGGGTTCGGGGCCCTGAGACCCAGTACTTC. Its protein product is CASSLGGVRGPETQYF. The chain links TRBV5-4 to TRBJ2-5, with D possibly TRBD2 on 6 matching bases. This CDR3 has 16 residues. Per germline, CDR1 SGHNT and CDR2 YYREEE (reference sequence). The ends were cut back, 0 bases at V and 5 bases at J, with 17 bases in the middle.